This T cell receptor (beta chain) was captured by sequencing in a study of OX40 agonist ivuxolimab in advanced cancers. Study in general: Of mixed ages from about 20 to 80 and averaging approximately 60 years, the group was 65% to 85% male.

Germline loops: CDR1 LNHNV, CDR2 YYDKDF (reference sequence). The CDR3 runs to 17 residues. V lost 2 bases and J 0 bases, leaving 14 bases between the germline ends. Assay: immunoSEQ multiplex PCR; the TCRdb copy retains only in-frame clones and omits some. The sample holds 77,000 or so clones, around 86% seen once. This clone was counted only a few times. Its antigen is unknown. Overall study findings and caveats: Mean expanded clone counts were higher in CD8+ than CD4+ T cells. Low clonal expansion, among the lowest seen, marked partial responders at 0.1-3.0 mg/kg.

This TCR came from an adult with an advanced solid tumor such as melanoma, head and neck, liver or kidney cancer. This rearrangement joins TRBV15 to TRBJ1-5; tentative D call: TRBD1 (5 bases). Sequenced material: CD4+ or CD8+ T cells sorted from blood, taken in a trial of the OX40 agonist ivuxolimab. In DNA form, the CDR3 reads TGTGCCACCAGCAGACGGCAGGGCGCCTATAGCAATCAGCCCCAGCATTTT. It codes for CATSRRQGAYSNQPQHF.